Listed below are T cell receptor beta chains from one sample, sequenced in a study of T cell clonotyping in hematopoietic cell transplantation. Method: immunoSEQ multiplex PCR; TCRdb's copy keeps in-frame clones and lacks some. The sample contains about 3,100 clones, approximately 90% of which appear only once. Material: PBMCs, obtained at the time of graft-versus-host disease after allogeneic stem cell transplant. The origin of the receptors is a male patient between 55 and 70 years old who had an allogeneic stem cell transplant from a related donor, so the T cells may come from the graft donor. Some clones in this sample may be carry-over from other donors' samples. Both conserved end residues are part of each CDR3. The D gene is left open where the match is weak. Expanded clones get a size class; other rows say once, few or many, or leave the size out.

>TRBJ1-2|few|TRBV7-9|15|-
CASSLESGSGRGYTF
TGTGCCAGCAGCTTAGAGTCTGGGAGCGGGAGAGGCTACACCTTC
>TRBJ2-7|-|TRBV5-1|14|TRBD1
CASSTGQVPYEQYF
TGCGCCAGCAGCACAGGACAGGTCCCCTACGAGCAGTACTTC
>TRBJ1-2|-|TRBV7-2|13|-
CASSLAGADGYTF
TGTGCCAGCAGCTTGGCCGGGGCGGATGGCTACACCTTC
>TRBJ1-1|-|TRBV4-2|15|-
CASSQDLTLNTEAFF
TGTGCCAGCAGCCAAGACCTGACACTGAACACTGAAGCTTTCTTT
>TRBJ1-5|-|TRBV29-1|13|-
CSVSDSNNQPQHF
TGCAGCGTTTCTGACAGTAACAATCAGCCCCAGCATTTT
>TRBJ2-7|-|TRBV10-3|15|TRBD1
CAISASETGGVEQYF
TGTGCCATCAGTGCATCCGAGACAGGGGGCGTCGAGCAGTACTTC
>TRBJ1-4|-|TRBV6-1|12|-
CAGLGRNEKLFF
TGTGCGGGCCTGGGCAGAAATGAAAAACTGTTTTTT
>TRBJ2-7|-|TRBV6-5|14|TRBD1
CASKPGQGRYEQYF
TGTGCCAGCAAACCGGGACAGGGAAGGTACGAGCAGTACTTC
>TRBJ1-4|-|TRBV11-2|12|TRBD1
CASSVDREELFF
TGTGCCAGCAGCGTGGACAGGGAAGAACTGTTTTTT
>TRBJ1-6|-|TRBV27|18|-
CASSLSLGKSSYNSPLHF
TGTGCCAGCAGTTTATCGTTAGGAAAAAGCTCCTATAATTCACCCCTCCACTTT
>TRBJ1-1|once|TRBV4-2|15|-
CASSPGRGPATEAFF
TGTGCCAGCAGCCCTGGCAGGGGTCCGGCTACTGAAGCTTTCTTT
>TRBJ2-4|-|TRBV7-2|16|-
CASSWVVEWSGNIQYF
TGTGCCAGCAGCTGGGTGGTTGAATGGTCGGGGAACATTCAGTACTTC
>TRBJ1-1|-|TRBV5-1|15|-
CASSLGGGPSAEAFF
TGCGCCAGCAGCTTGGGAGGGGGGCCTAGCGCTGAAGCTTTCTTT
>TRBJ2-5|-|TRBV9|14|-
CASSAAGRLGTQYF
TGTGCCAGCAGCGCCGCGGGCCGACTGGGGACCCAGTACTTC
>TRBJ1-4|-|TRBV7-9|14|-
CASSPGQGDEKLFF
TGTGCCAGCAGCCCCGGGCAGGGTGATGAAAAACTGTTTTTT
>TRBJ1-1|-|TRBV7-2|15|-
CASSLTGVGNTEAFF
TGTGCCAGCAGCTTAACGGGGGTGGGGAACACTGAAGCTTTCTTT
>TRBJ2-1|-|TRBV7-2|16|-
CASSSWGLHRYNEQFF
TGTGCCAGCAGCTCTTGGGGACTTCATAGATACAATGAGCAGTTCTTC
>TRBJ2-1|-|TRBV6-4|14|-
CATTLEMNSNEQFF
TGTGCCACTACGCTAGAGATGAACAGCAATGAGCAGTTCTTC
>TRBJ1-1|once|TRBV4-3|13|-
CASSHGRPTEAFF
TGCGCCAGCAGCCATGGACGGCCCACTGAAGCTTTCTTT
>TRBJ1-5|-|TRBV6-1|15|-
CASSKDGLSNQPQHF
TGTGCCAGCAGTAAAGACGGACTTAGCAATCAGCCCCAGCATTTT
>TRBJ2-3|few|TRBV9|17|TRBD2
CASSVAQGLDVTDTQYF
TGTGCCAGCAGCGTAGCCCAGGGACTAGATGTAACAGATACGCAGTATTTT
>TRBJ1-3|-|TRBV7-2|15|-
CASSPSRSDGNTIYF
TGTGCCAGCAGCCCATCCCGGAGTGATGGAAACACCATATATTTT
>TRBJ1-5|-|TRBV7-8|15|-
CASSQTRAREQPQHF
TGTGCCAGCAGCCAGACGAGGGCCCGCGAGCAGCCCCAGCATTTT
>TRBJ2-7|-|TRBV19|13|-
CASSLTANYEQYF
TGTGCCAGTAGTTTGACAGCTAACTACGAGCAGTACTTC
>TRBJ1-3|few|TRBV9|13|-
CASSVYSGNTIYF
TGTGCCAGCAGCGTATATTCTGGAAACACCATATATTTT
>TRBJ2-7|-|TRBV21-1|9|-
CASSKAMVF
TGTGCCAGCAGCAAAGCGATGGTCTTC
>TRBJ2-6|-|TRBV18|16|-
CASSPSQTSGANVLTF
TGTGCCAGCTCACCGTCTCAGACCTCTGGGGCCAACGTCCTGACTTTC
>TRBJ2-7|-|TRBV4-1|15|-
CASSQHWRQAYEQYF
TGCGCCAGCAGCCAGCATTGGAGACAGGCCTACGAGCAGTACTTC
>TRBJ2-1|-|TRBV9|17|-
CASSATLGTGSYNEQFF
TGTGCCAGCAGCGCCACCCTGGGCACCGGCTCCTACAATGAGCAGTTCTTC
>TRBJ2-4|-|TRBV19|14|TRBD1
CATGRDRDRNIQYF
TGTGCCACGGGGAGGGACAGGGACAGAAACATTCAGTACTTC
>TRBJ1-5|-|TRBV19|15|-
CASSTGGGLNQPQHF
TGTGCCAGTAGTACCGGCGGGGGCTTAAATCAGCCCCAGCATTTT
>TRBJ2-4|few|TRBV28|15|-
CASSGPFDTQNIQYF
TGTGCCAGCAGTGGGCCGTTTGACACACAAAACATTCAGTACTTC
>TRBJ1-6|-|TRBV9|14|-
CASSVGVESSPLHF
TGTGCCAGCAGCGTAGGGGTCGAGAGTTCACCCCTCCACTTT
>TRBJ2-7|-|TRBV5-1|15|TRBD1
CASSLEGQGVNEQYF
TGCGCCAGCAGCTTGGAGGGACAGGGGGTCAACGAGCAGTACTTC
>TRBJ2-3|-|TRBV28|17|-
CASSLFGGATPADTQYF
TGTGCCAGCAGTTTATTTGGAGGAGCAACCCCGGCAGATACGCAGTATTTT
>TRBJ1-5|-|TRBV5-1|15|TRBD1
CASSAGTGVRQPQHF
TGCGCCAGCAGCGCCGGGACAGGGGTCCGCCAGCCCCAGCATTTT
>TRBJ1-4|-|TRBV30|14|-
CAWSVGHGNEKLFF
TGTGCCTGGAGCGTAGGGCACGGTAATGAAAAACTGTTTTTT
>TRBJ1-2|-|TRBV19|10|-
CASSSGGYTF
TGTGCCAGTAGTAGCGGTGGCTACACCTTC
>TRBJ2-5|-|TRBV4-2|13|-
CASSQVEVETQYF
TGTGCCAGCAGCCAAGTCGAGGTTGAGACCCAGTACTTC
>TRBJ1-3|-|TRBV4-1|17|-
CASSRPGRDLGGNTIYF
TGCGCCAGCAGCCGCCCCGGACGGGACCTCGGGGGAAACACCATATATTTT
>TRBJ1-1|-|TRBV2|11|-
CASSTRGEAFF
TGTGCCAGCAGTACAAGGGGGGAAGCTTTCTTT
>TRBJ2-1|-|TRBV11-3|16|TRBD2
CASSIGLAGAFNEQFF
TGTGCCAGCAGCATAGGGCTAGCGGGGGCGTTTAATGAGCAGTTCTTC
>TRBJ2-5|-|TRBV11-3|15|TRBD1
CASSSRFGQGAGQYF
TGTGCCAGCAGCTCCCGCTTTGGACAGGGGGCAGGGCAGTACTTC
>TRBJ2-7|-|TRBV19|15|TRBD1
CASSSLGQGLVEQYF
TGTGCCAGTAGCTCCCTGGGACAGGGGTTGGTCGAGCAGTACTTC
>TRBJ2-6|-|TRBV5-4|17|TRBD1
CASSYPDRVRGANVLTF
TGTGCCAGCAGCTACCCGGACAGGGTGAGAGGGGCCAACGTCCTGACTTTC
>TRBJ2-7|-|TRBV29-1|11|-
CSASISYEQYF
TGCAGCGCCTCCATCTCCTACGAGCAGTACTTC
>TRBJ1-2|-|TRBV4-1|16|TRBD1
CASSPGAQGRNYGYTF
TGCGCCAGCAGTCCCGGCGCACAGGGGAGAAACTATGGCTACACCTTC